This T cell receptor beta chain originates from a study of a mutant IDH1 vaccine in newly diagnosed glioma. Study as a whole: Eight vaccinations were given in weeks 1, 3, 5, 7, 11, 15, 19 and 23. Earlier care involved radiotherapy, temozolomide, or both, and the majority received both. Notes on the study in general: Pseudoprogression appeared independent of alterations in top peripheral clonotypes.

This sample's time point: week 11, during vaccination. Topical imiquimod accompanied each vaccine dose, which consisted of 300 ug of mutant IDH1 20-mer peptide. Sequencing was performed with immunoSEQ multiplex PCR; in TCRdb, only in-frame clones are kept and a portion is missing. Among about 110,000 clones listed, around 90% were seen once. Germline values: CDR1 MNHEY, CDR2 SMNVEV (reference sequence). V was clipped by 2 bases and J by 1 base, with 5 bases between them. The length of the CDR3 is 13 residues. On this clone itself: Its antigen is not known.

The origin of this receptor is a woman aged 50 to 60 with glioma. This chain joins TRBV27 and TRBJ1-1; D is uncertain. The starting material was PBMCs, obtained from a glioma patient whose treatment included an IDH1 peptide vaccine. The CDR3 DNA reads as TGTGCCAGCAGTTTAGGGGAGAACACTGAAGCTTTCTTT. It codes for CASSLGENTEAFF.